These 23 T cell receptor beta chains came from one sample sequenced in a study of beta chain features in type 1 diabetes. Every isolated RNA sample was fully reverse transcribed, so sequencing captured expressed TCRB transcripts. TCRdb's copy holds only in-frame clones and misses some; the assay was immunoSEQ multiplex PCR. Among about 900,000 clones listed, under 20% were seen once. Sequencing used naive CD4+ T cells from blood. These receptors all come from a young woman in good health.

The chain links TRBV11-3 to TRBJ2-3; possible D gene TRBD2, 6 bases. The CDR3 contains 15 residues. The germline CDR1 and CDR2 sequences are SGHNT and YENEEA. Between the trimmed V and J ends, which lost 4 bases and 0 bases, there was a span of 11 bases. CDR3 amino acids: CASSSSGYSTDTQYF. The CDR3 DNA reads as TGTGCCAGCAGCTCGAGCGGGTATAGCACAGATACGCAGTATTTT.

The chain carries TRBV18 and TRBJ2-2; 9 bases agree with TRBD2. V shed 5 bases and J 1 base; nucleotides not matched to a gene: 8. CDR1 KGHSH and CDR2 LQKENI come from the germline V gene. This CDR3 contains 17 residues. CDR3 loop: CASSSSTSGMNTGELFF. The CDR3 coding sequence is TGTGCCAGCTCATCATCGACTAGCGGAATGAACACCGGGGAGCTGTTTTTT.

The V gene is TRBV14, the J gene TRBJ2-5; 9 bases line up with TRBD1. This CDR3 contains 15 residues. Germline V lookup: CDR1 SGHDN, CDR2 FVKESK. Losses at the gene ends were 5 bases for V and 5 bases for J; bases not matched to a gene: 9. CDR3 protein: CASSTGQGGRETQYF. As DNA, the CDR3 is TGTGCCAGCAGCACGGGACAGGGAGGAAGGGAGACCCAGTACTTC.

The J gene is TRBJ2-7, the V gene TRBV7-9; TRBD2 might be the D (5 bases). This CDR3 is built from 14 residues. CDR1 and CDR2 from the germline V gene are SEHNR and FQNEAQ (reference sequence). V shed 0 bases and J shed 5 bases, with 11 bases lying between them. DNA of the CDR3: TGTGCCAGCAGCTTAGCAGGAGGTGGGAACGAGCAGTACTTC. Protein sequence: CASSLAGGGNEQYF.

V is TRBV7-2 and J is TRBJ2-5, with D perhaps matching TRBD1 (6 bases). The CDR3 totals 14 residues. Germline lookup yields CDR1 SGHTA and CDR2 FQGNSA. Trimming removed 5 bases from V and 3 bases from J, with 13 bases in between. CDR3 nucleotide sequence: TGTGCCAGCAGCAGATCGACAGGCGAAGAGACCCAGTACTTC. Translation gives CASSRSTGEETQYF.

The chain recombines TRBV4-3 with TRBJ2-7; D uncertain. The V end lost 0 bases, the J end lost 3 bases, and 12 bases lay between the germline ends. Germline CDR1 is LGHNA and CDR2 is YSLEER. The CDR3 runs 15 residues. CDR3 bases: TGCGCCAGCAGCCAAGATCTAATAATGGGCTACGAGCAGTACTTC. Its translation: CASSQDLIMGYEQYF.

This clone was seen only a few times. The V and J genes are TRBV7-2 and TRBJ2-1, with D possibly called TRBD1 or TRBD2 (5 bases each). Germline CDR1 reads SGHTA; CDR2 reads FQGNSA. Between the trimmed V and J ends, which lost 1 base and 6 bases, there was a span of 13 bases. CDR3 length: 15 amino acids. The CDR3 region is CASSLVRERTNEQFF. CDR3 bases: TGTGCCAGCAGCTTAGTCAGGGAGCGCACCAATGAGCAGTTCTTC.

The chain's CDR3 is CASSSELNQPQHF. The CDR3 bases are TGTGCCAGCAGTTCAGAACTTAATCAGCCCCAGCATTTT. This sequence joins TRBV27 and TRBJ1-5; D is undetermined. The CDR3 runs 13 residues. Trimming took 4 bases from V and 4 from J, leaving 8 bases between them. Germline V gene data show CDR1 as MNHEY and CDR2 as SMNVEV (reference sequence).

The rearrangement uses TRBV2 and TRBJ2-7, with D perhaps TRBD2 (6 bases). Germline values: CDR1 SNHLY, CDR2 FYNNEI. V lost 6 bases and J 2 bases, leaving 14 bases between the germline ends. CDR3 length equals 14 residues. The CDR3, as DNA: TGTGCCAGCAGCGTAGCGGTAGAGCCCTACGAGCAGTACTTC. Translated, it gives CASSVAVEPYEQYF.

This clone was recorded once. This chain uses TRBV19 with TRBJ2-7, with TRBD1 as a possible D gene (6 bases). Germline CDR1 reads LNHDA; CDR2 reads SQIVND (reference sequence). The CDR3 has 13 residues. Between the trimmed V and J ends, which lost 6 bases and 2 bases, there was a span of 11 bases. This chain's CDR3 is CASSRDTAYEQYF. In nucleotides, the CDR3 is TGTGCCAGTAGCCGGGACACCGCCTACGAGCAGTACTTC.

This clone was found a few times. The gene calls are TRBV7-9 and TRBJ2-3; 7 bases agree with TRBD1. Per germline, CDR1 SEHNR and CDR2 FQNEAQ (reference sequence). V was pared by 6 bases and J by 5 bases, with 8 bases of the junction left unmatched. The CDR3 sequence is 14 residues long. The CDR3 protein is CASRTDRFLDTQYF. CDR3 DNA: TGTGCCAGCAGAACGGACAGGTTCTTAGATACGCAGTATTTT.

The rearrangement joins TRBV29-1 to TRBJ1-1; D is undetermined. Trimming removed 7 bases at V and 12 bases at J, with 18 bases between. There are 11 residues in the CDR3. CDR1 and CDR2 (germline): SQVTM, ANQGSEA. This CDR3 reads CSADTSTYSFF. The CDR3 nucleotides read TGCAGCGCTGACACTAGTACCTACTCTTTCTTT.

The chain carries TRBV4-3 and TRBJ1-2; 7 positions match TRBD1. This CDR3 is built from 15 residues. The germline gives CDR1 LGHNA, CDR2 YSLEER. J was trimmed by 4 bases and V by 4 bases; bases with no gene match: 9. Here the CDR3 reads CASSRALTGPYGYTF. The CDR3, as DNA: TGCGCCAGCAGCCGTGCCCTGACAGGGCCCTATGGCTACACCTTC.

This clone was seen more than once but under ten times. V usage is TRBV6-5 and J usage is TRBJ2-3, with 9 positions matching TRBD2. Germline assignment: CDR1 MNHEY and CDR2 SVGAGI. V lost 2 bases and J lost 4; bases outside the gene matches: 7. CDR3 length: 16 amino acids. As DNA, the CDR3 is TGTGCCAGCAGTTACAGTAGCGGGAGAAGGGCAGATACGCAGTATTTT. It specifies CASSYSSGRRADTQYF.

This clone was seen just once. This sequence joins TRBV18 and TRBJ2-5, with D possibly TRBD1 on 5 matching bases. The CDR3 runs 14 residues. Germline V lookup: CDR1 KGHSH, CDR2 LQKENI. Trimming removed 6 bases from V and 5 bases from J, with 16 bases in between. CDR3 in DNA: TGTGCCAGCTCCGCTCCGATGGGGCGGGAGACCCAGTACTTC. Translated, it gives CASSAPMGRETQYF.

This clone was seen only a few times. J is TRBJ2-1 and V is TRBV18; TRBD1 or TRBD2 may be the D gene (5 bases each). This CDR3 comprises 15 residues. V was cut by 3 bases and J by 4 bases, with 13 bases left in between. Germline CDR1 reads KGHSH; CDR2 reads LQKENI. The CDR3 sequence is CASSPGTWVYNEQFF. CDR3 DNA: TGTGCCAGCTCACCGGGGACGTGGGTTTACAATGAGCAGTTCTTC.

Only a few counts were recorded for this clone. This rearrangement joins TRBV4-3 to TRBJ2-2; D could derive from TRBD1 or TRBD2 (6 bases each). This CDR3 comprises 15 residues. CDR1 is LGHNA, CDR2 YSLEER, per germline. Deletions cut 1 base from V and 6 bases from J, with 12 bases between. CDR3 sequence reads: CASSQGRGIPGELFF. The CDR3 bases are TGCGCCAGCAGCCAAGGGAGGGGGATCCCCGGGGAGCTGTTTTTT.

In nucleotides, the CDR3 is TGTGCCAGCAGTTTAAGGGGCCTTCGGTCTCAAGAGACCCAGTACTTC. Amino acid sequence: CASSLRGLRSQETQYF. The V call is TRBV28, the J call TRBJ2-5, with D perhaps TRBD1 (5 bases). Germline loops: CDR1 MDHEN, CDR2 SYDVKM. Trimming took 2 bases from V and 2 from J, leaving 15 bases between them. The CDR3 extends over 16 amino acids. Looking up the rest from reference TRBV28 and TRBJ2-5 gives the full variable domain: DVKVTQSSRYLVKRTGEKVFLECVQDMDHENMFWYRQDPGLGLRLIYFSYDVKMKEKGDIPEGYSVSREKKERFSLILESASTNQTSMYLCASSLRGLRSQETQYFGPGTRLLVL.

This clone turned up a few times. The J gene is TRBJ2-1, the V gene TRBV4-1, with D unclear. The CDR3 is made up of 17 amino acids. Germline CDR1 is MGHRA and CDR2 is YSYEKL. Deletions cut 1 base from V and 0 bases from J, with 13 bases between. CDR3 region: CASSQVGGMLSYNEQFF. CDR3 nucleotide sequence: TGCGCCAGCAGCCAAGTAGGTGGGATGCTCTCCTACAATGAGCAGTTCTTC.

The rearrangement joins TRBV28 to TRBJ1-5; D is possibly TRBD1 (6 bases). Germline assignment: CDR1 MDHEN and CDR2 SYDVKM. Trimming pared 6 bases from V and 4 bases from J, leaving 16 bases between. This CDR3 is built from 15 residues. The DNA of the CDR3 is TGTGCCAGCAGCCTTATGGGGGGCCGGAATCAGCCCCAGCATTTT. Its translation: CASSLMGGRNQPQHF.

V usage is TRBV18 and J usage is TRBJ1-1; D gene ambiguous. The CDR3 contains 13 residues. The V gene's germline CDR1 is KGHSH and CDR2 LQKENI. V was cut by 1 base and J by 4 bases, with 7 bases left in between. The DNA for the CDR3 is TGTGCCAGCTCACCACGGGCGGGCACTGAAGCTTTCTTT. Residues: CASSPRAGTEAFF.

This clone was seen a few times. V gene TRBV6-6 combines with J gene TRBJ2-3; D remains ambiguous. The V end lost 4 bases, the J end lost 4 bases, and 3 bases lay between the germline ends. CDR3 length equals 11 residues. From germline, CDR1 is MNHNY and CDR2 SVGAGI (reference sequence). The CDR3 region has the DNA TGTGCCAGCAGTTTTCCAGATACGCAGTATTTT. Protein product: CASSFPDTQYF.

This clone was found a few times. The chain joins TRBV2 to TRBJ2-2; no reliable D call. The CDR3 is 13 amino acids. Trimming shortened V by 6 bases and J by 1 base, and 6 bases separated the two germline ends. The germline CDR1 and CDR2 sequences are SNHLY and FYNNEI. This chain's CDR3 is CASRSENTGELFF. DNA for the CDR3: TGTGCCAGCAGGAGCGAGAACACCGGGGAGCTGTTTTTT.